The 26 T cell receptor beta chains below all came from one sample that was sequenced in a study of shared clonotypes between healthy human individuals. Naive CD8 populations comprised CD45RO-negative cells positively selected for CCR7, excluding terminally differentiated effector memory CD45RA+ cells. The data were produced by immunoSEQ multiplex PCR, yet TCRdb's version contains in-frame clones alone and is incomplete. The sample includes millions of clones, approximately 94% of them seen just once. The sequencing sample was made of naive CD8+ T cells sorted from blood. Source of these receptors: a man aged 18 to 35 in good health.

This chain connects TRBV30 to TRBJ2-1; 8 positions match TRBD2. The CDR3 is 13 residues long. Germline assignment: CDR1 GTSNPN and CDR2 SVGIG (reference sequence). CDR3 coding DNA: TGTGCGCGGGGGGTCAGCTCCTACAATGAGCAGTTCTTC. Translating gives CARGVSSYNEQFF. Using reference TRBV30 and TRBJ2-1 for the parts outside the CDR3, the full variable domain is SQTIHQWPATLVQPVGSPLSLECTVEGTSNPNLYWYRQAAGRGLQLLFYSVGIGQISSEVPQNLSASRPQDRQFILSSKKLLLSDSGFYLCARGVSSYNEQFFGPGTRLTVL.

CDR3 loop: CASSEREGLYEQYF. The CDR3 DNA reads as TGTGCCAGCAGCGAGCGGGAGGGCCTGTACGAGCAGTACTTC. The chain recombines TRBV9 with TRBJ2-7, with 10 bases identical to TRBD2. V lost 3 bases and J lost 4; bases outside the gene matches: 4. There are 14 residues in the CDR3. The V gene's germline CDR1 is SGDLS and CDR2 YYNGEE.

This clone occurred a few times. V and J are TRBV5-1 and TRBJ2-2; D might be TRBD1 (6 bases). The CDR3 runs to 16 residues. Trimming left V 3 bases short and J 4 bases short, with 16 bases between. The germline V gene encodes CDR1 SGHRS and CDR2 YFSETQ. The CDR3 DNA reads TGCGCCAGCAGCTACTATGCCGGGACACCCACCGGGGAGCTGTTTTTT. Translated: CASSYYAGTPTGELFF.

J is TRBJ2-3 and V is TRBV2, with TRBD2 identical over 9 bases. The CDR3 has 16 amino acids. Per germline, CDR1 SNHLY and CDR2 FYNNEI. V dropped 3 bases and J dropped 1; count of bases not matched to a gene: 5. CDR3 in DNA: TGTGCCAGCAGTGACGTGGCTAGCGGGGGCACAGATACGCAGTATTTT. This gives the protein CASSDVASGGTDTQYF.

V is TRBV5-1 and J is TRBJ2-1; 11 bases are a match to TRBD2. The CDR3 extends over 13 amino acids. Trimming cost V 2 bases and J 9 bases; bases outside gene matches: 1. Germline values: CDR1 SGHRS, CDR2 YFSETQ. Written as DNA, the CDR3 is TGCGCCAGCAGCTTCCTAGCGGGAGGTGAGCAGTTCTTC. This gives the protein CASSFLAGGEQFF.

This chain's CDR3 is CASSPGLDEQFF. The CDR3 region has the DNA TGTGCCAGCAGTCCGGGCCTCGATGAGCAGTTCTTC. The genes are TRBV6-5 and TRBJ2-1; no clear D. The CDR3 totals 12 residues. V was cut by 5 bases and J by 8 bases, with 10 bases left in between. Germline-derived CDR1 and CDR2 are MNHEY and SVGAGI.

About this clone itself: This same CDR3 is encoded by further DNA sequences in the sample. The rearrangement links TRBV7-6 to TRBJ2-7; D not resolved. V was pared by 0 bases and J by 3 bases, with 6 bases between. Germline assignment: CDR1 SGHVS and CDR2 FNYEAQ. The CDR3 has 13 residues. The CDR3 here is CASSLASDYEQYF. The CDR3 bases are TGTGCCAGCAGCTTAGCGTCAGACTACGAGCAGTACTTC.

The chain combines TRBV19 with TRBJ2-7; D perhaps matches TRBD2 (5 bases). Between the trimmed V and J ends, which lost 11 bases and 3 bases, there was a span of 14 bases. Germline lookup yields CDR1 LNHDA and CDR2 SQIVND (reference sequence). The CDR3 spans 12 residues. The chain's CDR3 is CASGWGDYEQYF. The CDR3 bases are TGTGCCTCTGGGTGGGGAGACTACGAGCAGTACTTC.

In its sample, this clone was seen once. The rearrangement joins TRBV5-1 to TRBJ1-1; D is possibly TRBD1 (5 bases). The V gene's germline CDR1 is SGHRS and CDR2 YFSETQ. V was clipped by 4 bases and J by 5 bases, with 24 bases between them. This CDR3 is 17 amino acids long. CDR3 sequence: CASSPSQGLSGGTEAFF. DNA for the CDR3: TGCGCCAGCAGCCCATCTCAGGGACTCTCCGGTGGGACTGAAGCTTTCTTT. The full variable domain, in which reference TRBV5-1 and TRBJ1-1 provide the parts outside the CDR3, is KAGVTQTPRYLIKTRGQQVTLSCSPISGHRSVSWYQQTPGQGLQFLFEYFSETQRNKGNFPGRFSGRQFSNSRSEMNVSTLELGDSALYLCASSPSQGLSGGTEAFFGQGTRLTVV.

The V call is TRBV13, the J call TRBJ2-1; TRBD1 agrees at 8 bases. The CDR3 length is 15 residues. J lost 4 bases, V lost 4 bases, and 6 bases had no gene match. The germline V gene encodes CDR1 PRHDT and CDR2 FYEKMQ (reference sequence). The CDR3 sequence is CASSSTGGGYNEQFF. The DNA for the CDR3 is TGTGCCAGCAGCTCAACAGGGGGAGGATACAATGAGCAGTTCTTC.

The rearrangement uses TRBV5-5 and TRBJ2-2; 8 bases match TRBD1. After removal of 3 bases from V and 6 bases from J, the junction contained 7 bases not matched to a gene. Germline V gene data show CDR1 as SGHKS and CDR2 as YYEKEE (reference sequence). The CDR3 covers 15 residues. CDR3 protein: CASSSTGGSAGELFF. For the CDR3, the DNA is TGTGCCAGCAGCTCTACAGGGGGGAGTGCCGGGGAGCTGTTTTTT.

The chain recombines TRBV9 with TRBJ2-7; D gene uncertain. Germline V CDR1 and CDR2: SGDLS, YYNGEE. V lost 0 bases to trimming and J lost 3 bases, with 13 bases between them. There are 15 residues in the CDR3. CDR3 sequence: CASSVDSGWNYEQYF. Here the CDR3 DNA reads TGTGCCAGCAGCGTAGATTCAGGTTGGAACTACGAGCAGTACTTC.

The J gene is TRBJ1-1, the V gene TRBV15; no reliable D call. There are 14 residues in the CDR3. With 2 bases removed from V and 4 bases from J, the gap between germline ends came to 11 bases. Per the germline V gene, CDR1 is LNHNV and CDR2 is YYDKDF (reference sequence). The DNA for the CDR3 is TGTGCCACCAGCAGAACCGACTCGGGCACTGAAGCTTTCTTT. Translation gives CATSRTDSGTEAFF.

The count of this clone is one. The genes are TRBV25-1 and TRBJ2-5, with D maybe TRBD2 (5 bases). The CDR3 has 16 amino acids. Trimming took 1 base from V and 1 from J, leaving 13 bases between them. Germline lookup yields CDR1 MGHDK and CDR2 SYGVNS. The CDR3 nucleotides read TGTGCCAGCAGTGAATTGGCGGGCGAATCCCAAGAGACCCAGTACTTC. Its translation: CASSELAGESQETQYF.

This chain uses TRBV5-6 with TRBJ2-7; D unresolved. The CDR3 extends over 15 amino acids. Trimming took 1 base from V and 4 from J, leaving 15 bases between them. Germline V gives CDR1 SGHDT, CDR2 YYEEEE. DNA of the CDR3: TGTGCCAGCAGCTTGTACACCAGCGACCATTACGAGCAGTACTTC. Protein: CASSLYTSDHYEQYF. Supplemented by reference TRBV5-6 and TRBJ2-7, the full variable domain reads DAGVTQSPTHLIKTRGQQVTLRCSPKSGHDTVSWYQQALGQGPQFIFQYYEEEERQRGNFPDRFSGHQFPNYSSELNVNALLLGDSALYLCASSLYTSDHYEQYFGPGTRLTVT.

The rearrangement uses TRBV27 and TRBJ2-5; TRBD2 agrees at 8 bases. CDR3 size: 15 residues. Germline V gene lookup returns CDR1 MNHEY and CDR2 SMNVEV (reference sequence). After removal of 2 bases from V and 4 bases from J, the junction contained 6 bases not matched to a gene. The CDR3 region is CASSLSTLAGETQYF. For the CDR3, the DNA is TGTGCCAGCAGTTTAAGCACTCTAGCGGGAGAGACCCAGTACTTC.

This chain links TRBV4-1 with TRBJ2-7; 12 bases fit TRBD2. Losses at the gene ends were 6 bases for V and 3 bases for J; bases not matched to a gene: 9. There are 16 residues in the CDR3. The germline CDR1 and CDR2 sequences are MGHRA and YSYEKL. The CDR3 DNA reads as TGCGCCAGCAGTGCTCGACTAGCGGGAGAGGGCTACGAGCAGTACTTC. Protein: CASSARLAGEGYEQYF.

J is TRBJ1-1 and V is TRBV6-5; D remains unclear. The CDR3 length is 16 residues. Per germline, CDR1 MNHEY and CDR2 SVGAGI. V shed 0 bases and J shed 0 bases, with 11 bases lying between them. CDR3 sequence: CASSYSHGELNTEAFF. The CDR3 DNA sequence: TGTGCCAGCAGTTACTCTCATGGGGAGCTGAACACTGAAGCTTTCTTT.

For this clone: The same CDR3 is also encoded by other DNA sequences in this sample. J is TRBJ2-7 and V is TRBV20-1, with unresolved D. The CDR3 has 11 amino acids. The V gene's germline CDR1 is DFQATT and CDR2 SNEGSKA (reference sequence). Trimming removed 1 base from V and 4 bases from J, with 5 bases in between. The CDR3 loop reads CSARGLYEQYF. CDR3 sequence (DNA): TGCAGTGCTAGAGGGCTTTACGAGCAGTACTTC.

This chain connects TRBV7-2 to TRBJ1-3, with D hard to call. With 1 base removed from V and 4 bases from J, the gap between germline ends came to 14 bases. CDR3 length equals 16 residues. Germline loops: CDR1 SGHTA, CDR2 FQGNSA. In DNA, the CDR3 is TGTGCCAGCAGCTTAGGTACAGAGGCCGTGGGAAACACCATATATTTT. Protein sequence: CASSLGTEAVGNTIYF.

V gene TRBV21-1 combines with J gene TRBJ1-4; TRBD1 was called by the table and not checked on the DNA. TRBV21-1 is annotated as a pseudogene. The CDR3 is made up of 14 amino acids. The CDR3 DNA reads TGTGCCAGCAGCAAAGGCCAGGGGAATGAAAAACTGTTTTTT. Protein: CASSKGQGNEKLFF.

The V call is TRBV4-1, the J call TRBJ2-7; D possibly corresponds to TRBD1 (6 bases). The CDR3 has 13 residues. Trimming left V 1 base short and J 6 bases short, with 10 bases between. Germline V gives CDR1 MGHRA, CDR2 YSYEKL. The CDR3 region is CASSQVGAAEQYF. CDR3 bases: TGCGCCAGCAGCCAAGTGGGGGCCGCCGAGCAGTACTTC.

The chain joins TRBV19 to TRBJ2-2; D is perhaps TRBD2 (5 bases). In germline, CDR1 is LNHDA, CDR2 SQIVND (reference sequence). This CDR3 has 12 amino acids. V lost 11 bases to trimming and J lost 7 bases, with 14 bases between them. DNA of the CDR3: TGTGCCCTCGGGCTAGCCGGCGGGGAGCTGTTTTTT. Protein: CALGLAGGELFF.

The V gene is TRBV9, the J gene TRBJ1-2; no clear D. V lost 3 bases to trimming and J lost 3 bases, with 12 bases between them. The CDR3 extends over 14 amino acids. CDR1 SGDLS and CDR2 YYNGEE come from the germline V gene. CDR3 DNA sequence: TGTGCCAGCAGCGGGGAAGGGCTTGACTATGGCTACACCTTC. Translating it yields CASSGEGLDYGYTF.

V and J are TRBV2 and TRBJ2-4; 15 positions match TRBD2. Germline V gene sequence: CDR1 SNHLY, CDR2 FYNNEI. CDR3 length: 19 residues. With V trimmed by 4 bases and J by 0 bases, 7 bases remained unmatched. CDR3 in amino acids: CASSGTSGRATIAKNIQYF. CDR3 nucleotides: TGTGCCAGCAGTGGGACTAGCGGGAGGGCCACTATAGCCAAAAACATTCAGTACTTC.

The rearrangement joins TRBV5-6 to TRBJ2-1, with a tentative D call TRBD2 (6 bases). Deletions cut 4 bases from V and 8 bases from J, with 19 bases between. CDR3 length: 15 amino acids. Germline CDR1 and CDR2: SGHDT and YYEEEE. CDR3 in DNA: TGTGCCAGCAGCCCCCAGATTGATAGCGGCGATGAGCAGTTCTTC. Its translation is CASSPQIDSGDEQFF.